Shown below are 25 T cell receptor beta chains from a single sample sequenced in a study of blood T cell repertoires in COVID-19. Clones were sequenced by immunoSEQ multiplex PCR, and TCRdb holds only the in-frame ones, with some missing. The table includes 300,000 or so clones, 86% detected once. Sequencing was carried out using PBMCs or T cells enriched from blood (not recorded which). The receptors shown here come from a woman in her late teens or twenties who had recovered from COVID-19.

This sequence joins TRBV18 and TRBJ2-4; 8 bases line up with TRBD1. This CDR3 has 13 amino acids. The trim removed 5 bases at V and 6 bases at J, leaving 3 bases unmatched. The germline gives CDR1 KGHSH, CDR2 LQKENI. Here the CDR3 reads CASSTGTGNIQYF. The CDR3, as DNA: TGTGCCAGCTCAACCGGGACAGGAAACATTCAGTACTTC.

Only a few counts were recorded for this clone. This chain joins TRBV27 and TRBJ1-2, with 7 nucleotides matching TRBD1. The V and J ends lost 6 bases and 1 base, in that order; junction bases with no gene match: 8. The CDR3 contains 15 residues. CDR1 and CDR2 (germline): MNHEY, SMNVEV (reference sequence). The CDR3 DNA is TGTGCCAGCAGGCCAGGGACAGCCGTTAACTATGGCTACACCTTC. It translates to CASRPGTAVNYGYTF.

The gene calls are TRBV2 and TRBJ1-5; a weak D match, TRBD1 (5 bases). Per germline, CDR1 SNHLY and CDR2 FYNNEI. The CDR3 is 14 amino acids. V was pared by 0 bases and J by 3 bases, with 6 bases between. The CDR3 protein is CASSEAGVNQPQHF. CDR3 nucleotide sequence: TGTGCCAGCAGTGAAGCAGGGGTCAATCAGCCCCAGCATTTT.

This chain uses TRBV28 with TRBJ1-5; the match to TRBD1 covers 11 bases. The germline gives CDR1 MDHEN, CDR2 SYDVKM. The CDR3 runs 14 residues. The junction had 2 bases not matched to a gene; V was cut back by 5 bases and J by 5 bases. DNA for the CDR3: TGTGCCAGCAGTCCGGGACAGGGGGATCAGCCCCAGCATTTT. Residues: CASSPGQGDQPQHF.

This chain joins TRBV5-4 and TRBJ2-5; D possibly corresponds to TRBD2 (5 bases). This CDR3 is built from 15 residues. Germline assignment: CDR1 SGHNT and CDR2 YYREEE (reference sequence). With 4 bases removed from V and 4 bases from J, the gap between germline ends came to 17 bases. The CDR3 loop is CASSRDGGMGETQYF. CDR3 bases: TGTGCCAGCAGCCGCGACGGAGGAATGGGAGAGACCCAGTACTTC.

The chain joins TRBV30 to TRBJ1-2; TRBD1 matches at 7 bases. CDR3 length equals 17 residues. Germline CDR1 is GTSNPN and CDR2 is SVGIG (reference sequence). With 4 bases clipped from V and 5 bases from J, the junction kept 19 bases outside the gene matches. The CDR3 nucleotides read TGTGCCTGGACCAGGGTTGGAAGGGGGCGACCCAAATATGGCTACACCTTC. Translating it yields CAWTRVGRGRPKYGYTF.

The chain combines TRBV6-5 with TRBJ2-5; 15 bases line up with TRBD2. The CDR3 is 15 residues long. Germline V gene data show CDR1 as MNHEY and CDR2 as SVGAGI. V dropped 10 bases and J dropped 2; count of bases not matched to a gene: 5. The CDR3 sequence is CATWTSGRVQETQYF. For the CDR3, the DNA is TGTGCCACTTGGACTAGCGGGAGGGTGCAAGAGACCCAGTACTTC.

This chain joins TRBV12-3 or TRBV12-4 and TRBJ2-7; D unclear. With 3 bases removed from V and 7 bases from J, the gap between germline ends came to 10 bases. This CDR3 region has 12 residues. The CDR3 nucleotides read TGTGCCAGCAGTTTCGGTCGGTCAGAGCAGTACTTC. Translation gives CASSFGRSEQYF.

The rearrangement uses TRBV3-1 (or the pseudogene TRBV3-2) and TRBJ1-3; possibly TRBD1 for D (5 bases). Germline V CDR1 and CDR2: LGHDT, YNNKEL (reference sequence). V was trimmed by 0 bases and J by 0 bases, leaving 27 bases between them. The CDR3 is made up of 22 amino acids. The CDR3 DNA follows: TGTGCCAGCAGCCAAGATCGGTCTGGGGCGTGGTGGCTGAACAGCTCTGGAAACACCATATATTTT. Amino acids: CASSQDRSGAWWLNSSGNTIYF.

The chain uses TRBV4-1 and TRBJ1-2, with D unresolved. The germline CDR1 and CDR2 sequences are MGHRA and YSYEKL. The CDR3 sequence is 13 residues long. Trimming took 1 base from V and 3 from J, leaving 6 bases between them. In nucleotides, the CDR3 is TGCGCCAGCAGCCAAGTGGAGGACTATGGCTACACCTTC. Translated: CASSQVEDYGYTF.

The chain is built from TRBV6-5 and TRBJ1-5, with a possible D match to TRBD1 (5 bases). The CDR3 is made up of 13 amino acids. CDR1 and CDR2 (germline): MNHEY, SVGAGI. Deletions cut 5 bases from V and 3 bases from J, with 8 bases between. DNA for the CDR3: TGTGCCAGCAGTCTCAGGGTCAATCAGCCCCAGCATTTT. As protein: CASSLRVNQPQHF.

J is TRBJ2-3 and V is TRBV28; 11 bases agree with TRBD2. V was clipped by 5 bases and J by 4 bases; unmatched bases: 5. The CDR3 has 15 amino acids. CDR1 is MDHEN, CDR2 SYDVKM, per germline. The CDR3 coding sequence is TGTGCCAGCAGTCCCCGGGGACTAGCGGCAGATACGCAGTATTTT. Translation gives CASSPRGLAADTQYF. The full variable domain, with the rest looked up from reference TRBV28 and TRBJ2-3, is DVKVTQSSRYLVKRTGEKVFLECVQDMDHENMFWYRQDPGLGLRLIYFSYDVKMKEKGDIPEGYSVSREKKERFSLILESASTNQTSMYLCASSPRGLAADTQYFGPGTRLTVL.

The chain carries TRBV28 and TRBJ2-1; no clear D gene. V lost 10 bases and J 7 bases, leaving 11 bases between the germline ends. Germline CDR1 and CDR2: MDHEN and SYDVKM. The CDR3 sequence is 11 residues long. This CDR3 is CATLLENEQFF. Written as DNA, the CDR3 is TGTGCCACCCTGCTGGAGAATGAGCAGTTCTTC.

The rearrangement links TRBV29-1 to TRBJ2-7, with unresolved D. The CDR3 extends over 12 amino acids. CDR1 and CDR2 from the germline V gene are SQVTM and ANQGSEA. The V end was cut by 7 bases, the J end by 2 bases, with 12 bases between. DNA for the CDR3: TGCAGCGGCCGATCGGTGACCTACGAGCAGTACTTC. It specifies CSGRSVTYEQYF.

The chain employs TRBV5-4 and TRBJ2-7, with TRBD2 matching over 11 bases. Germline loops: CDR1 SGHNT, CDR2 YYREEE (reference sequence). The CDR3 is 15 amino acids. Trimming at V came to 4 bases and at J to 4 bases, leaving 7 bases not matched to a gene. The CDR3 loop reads CASSEGLADSYEQYF. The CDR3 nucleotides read TGTGCCAGCAGCGAGGGACTAGCGGATTCTTACGAGCAGTACTTC.

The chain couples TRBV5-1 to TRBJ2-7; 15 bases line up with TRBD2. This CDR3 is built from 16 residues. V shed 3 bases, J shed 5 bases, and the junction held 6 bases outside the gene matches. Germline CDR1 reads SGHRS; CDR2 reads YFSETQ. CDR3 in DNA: TGCGCCAGCAGCTCTTGGACTAGCGGGAGGGCCGACGAGCAGTACTTC. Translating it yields CASSSWTSGRADEQYF.

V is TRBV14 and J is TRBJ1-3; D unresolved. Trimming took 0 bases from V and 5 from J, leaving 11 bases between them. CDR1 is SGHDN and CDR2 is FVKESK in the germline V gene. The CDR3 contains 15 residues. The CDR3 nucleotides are TGTGCCAGCAGCCAAGATTGGCAGAAAAGAAACACCATATATTTT. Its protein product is CASSQDWQKRNTIYF.

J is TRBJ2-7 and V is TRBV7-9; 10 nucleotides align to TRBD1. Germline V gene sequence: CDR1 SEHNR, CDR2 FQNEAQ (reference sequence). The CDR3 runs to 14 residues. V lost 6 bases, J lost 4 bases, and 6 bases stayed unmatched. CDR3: CASRSGTGAYEQYF. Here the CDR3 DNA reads TGTGCCAGCAGGTCCGGGACAGGGGCGTACGAGCAGTACTTC.

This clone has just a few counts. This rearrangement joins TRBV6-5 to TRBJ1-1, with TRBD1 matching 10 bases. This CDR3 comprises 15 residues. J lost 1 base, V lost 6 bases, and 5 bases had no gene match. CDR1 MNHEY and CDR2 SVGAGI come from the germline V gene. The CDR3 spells CASRGQGLSNTEAFF. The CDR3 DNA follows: TGTGCCAGCAGGGGACAGGGGTTGTCGAACACTGAAGCTTTCTTT.

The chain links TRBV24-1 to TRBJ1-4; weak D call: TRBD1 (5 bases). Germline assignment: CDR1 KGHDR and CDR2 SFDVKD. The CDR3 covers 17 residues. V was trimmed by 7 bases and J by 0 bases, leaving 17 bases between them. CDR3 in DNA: TGTGCCACCAGATCCTTCAGGGATTCAACAACTAATGAAAAACTGTTTTTT. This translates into CATRSFRDSTTNEKLFF.

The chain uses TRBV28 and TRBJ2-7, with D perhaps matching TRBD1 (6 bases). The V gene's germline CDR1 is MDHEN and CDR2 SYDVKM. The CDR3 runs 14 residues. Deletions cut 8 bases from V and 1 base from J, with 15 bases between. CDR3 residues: CASLPGTKSYEQYF. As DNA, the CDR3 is TGTGCCAGCTTACCTGGGACAAAATCCTACGAGCAGTACTTC.

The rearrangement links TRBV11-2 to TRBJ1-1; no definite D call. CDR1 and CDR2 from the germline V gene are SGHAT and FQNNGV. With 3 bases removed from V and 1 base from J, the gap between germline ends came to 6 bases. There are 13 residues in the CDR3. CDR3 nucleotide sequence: TGTGCCAGCAGCTTTCTAGCGAACACTGAAGCTTTCTTT. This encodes CASSFLANTEAFF.

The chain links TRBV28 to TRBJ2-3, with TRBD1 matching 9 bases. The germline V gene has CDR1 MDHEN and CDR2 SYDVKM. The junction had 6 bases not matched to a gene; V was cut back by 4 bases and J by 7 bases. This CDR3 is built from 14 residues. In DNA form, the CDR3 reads TGTGCCAGCAGTTCCGCCGACAGGGGGAATACGCAGTATTTT. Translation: CASSSADRGNTQYF.

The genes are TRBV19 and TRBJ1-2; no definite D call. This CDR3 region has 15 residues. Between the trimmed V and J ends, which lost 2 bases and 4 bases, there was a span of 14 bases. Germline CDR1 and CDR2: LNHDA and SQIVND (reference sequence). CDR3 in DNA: TGTGCCAGTAGTATATGGGCGATAATTCCCTATGGCTACACCTTC. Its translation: CASSIWAIIPYGYTF.

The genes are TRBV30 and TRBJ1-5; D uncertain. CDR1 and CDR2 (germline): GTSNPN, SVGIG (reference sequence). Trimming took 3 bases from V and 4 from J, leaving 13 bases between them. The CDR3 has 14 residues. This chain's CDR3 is CAWRGSRGNQPQHF. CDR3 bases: TGTGCCTGGAGGGGGAGCCGGGGAAATCAGCCCCAGCATTTT.